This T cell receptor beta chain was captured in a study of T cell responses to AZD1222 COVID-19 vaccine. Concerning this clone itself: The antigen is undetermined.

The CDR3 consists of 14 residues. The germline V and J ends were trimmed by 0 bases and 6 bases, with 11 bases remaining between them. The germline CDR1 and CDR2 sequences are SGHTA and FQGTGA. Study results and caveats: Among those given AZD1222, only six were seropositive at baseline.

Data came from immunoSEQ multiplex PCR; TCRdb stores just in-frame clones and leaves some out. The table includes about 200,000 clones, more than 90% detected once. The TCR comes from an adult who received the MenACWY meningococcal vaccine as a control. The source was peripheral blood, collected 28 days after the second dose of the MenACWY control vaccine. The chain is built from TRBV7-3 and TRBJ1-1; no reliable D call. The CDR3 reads CASSLTGFRSEAFF. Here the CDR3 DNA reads TGTGCCAGCAGCTTAACCGGTTTTCGGTCTGAAGCTTTCTTT.